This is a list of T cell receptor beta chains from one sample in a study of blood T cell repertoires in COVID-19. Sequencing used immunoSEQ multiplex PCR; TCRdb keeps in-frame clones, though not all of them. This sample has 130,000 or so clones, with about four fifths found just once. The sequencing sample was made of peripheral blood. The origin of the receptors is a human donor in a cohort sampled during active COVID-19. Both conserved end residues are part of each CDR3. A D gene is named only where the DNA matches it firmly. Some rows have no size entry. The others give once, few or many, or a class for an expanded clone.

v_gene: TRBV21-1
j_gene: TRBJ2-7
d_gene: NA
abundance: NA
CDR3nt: TGTGCCAGCAGCAAAAGGGCCGCAGGGGTTAGGAGCTACGAGCAGTACTTC
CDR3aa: CASSKRAAGVRSYEQYF

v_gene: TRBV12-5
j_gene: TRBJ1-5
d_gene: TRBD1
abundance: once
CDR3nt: TGTGCTAGTGGCAGGACAGGGGGAAATCAGCCCCAGCATTTT
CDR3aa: CASGRTGGNQPQHF

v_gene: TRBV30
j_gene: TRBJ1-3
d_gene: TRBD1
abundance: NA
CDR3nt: TGTGCCTGGCTCTTACGAGGGGGCGGAAACACCATATATTTT
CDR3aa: CAWLLRGGGNTIYF

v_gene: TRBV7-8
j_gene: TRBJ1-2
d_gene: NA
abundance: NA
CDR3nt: TGTGCCAGCAGCATCGCAGGAACACTTAACTATGGCTACACCTTC
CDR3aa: CASSIAGTLNYGYTF

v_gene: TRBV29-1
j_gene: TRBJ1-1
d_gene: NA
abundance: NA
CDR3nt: TGCAGCGTTGACGACCCGAGGACTGAAGCTTTCTTT
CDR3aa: CSVDDPRTEAFF

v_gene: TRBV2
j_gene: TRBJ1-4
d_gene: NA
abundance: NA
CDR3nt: TGTGCCAGCAGTGAATTAGGAGCAGCAACTAATGAAAAACTGTTTTTT
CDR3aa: CASSELGAATNEKLFF

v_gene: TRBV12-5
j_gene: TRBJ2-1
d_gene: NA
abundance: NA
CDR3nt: TGTGCTAGTGGTTTGGTAGGCCAGGGGGGTACTCCGGGACCTACTCGGGAGCAGTTCTTC
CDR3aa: CASGLVGQGGTPGPTREQFF

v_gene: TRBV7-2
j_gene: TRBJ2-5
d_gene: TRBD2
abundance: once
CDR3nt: TGTGCCAGCAGCCCAATTTGGGGGAGGGAGGAGACCCAGTACTTC
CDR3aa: CASSPIWGREETQYF

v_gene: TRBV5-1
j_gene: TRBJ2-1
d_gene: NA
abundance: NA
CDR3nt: TGCGCCAGCAGCTTCATGGGAGCCTCCTACAATGAGCAGTTCTTC
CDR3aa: CASSFMGASYNEQFF

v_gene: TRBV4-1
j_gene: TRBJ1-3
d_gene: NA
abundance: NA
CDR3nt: TGCGCCAGCAGCCAAGTCTTCGACAGGAGCTCTGGAAACACCATATATTTT
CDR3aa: CASSQVFDRSSGNTIYF

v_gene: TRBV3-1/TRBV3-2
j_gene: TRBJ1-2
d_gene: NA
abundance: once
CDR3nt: TGTGCCAGCAGCCAAGGTTCAGATAACTATGGCTACACCTTC
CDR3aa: CASSQGSDNYGYTF

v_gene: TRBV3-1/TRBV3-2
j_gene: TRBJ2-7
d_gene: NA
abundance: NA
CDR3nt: TGTGCCAGCAGCCAAGTGAGCGGTTACGAGCAGTACTTC
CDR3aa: CASSQVSGYEQYF

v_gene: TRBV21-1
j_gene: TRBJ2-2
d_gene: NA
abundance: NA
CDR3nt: TGTGCCAGCAGCCGTGTCAGCGGGAGGCAGAACACCGGGGAGCTGTTTTTT
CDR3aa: CASSRVSGRQNTGELFF

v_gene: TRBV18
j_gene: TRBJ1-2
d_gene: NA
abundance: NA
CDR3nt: TGTGCCAGCTCACCCTCCAGGGAAGGTGGCTACACCTTC
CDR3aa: CASSPSREGGYTF

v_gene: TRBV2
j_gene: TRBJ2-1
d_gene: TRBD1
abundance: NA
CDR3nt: TGTGCCAGCAGTGCAGAACAGGGGAACAATGAGCAGTTCTTC
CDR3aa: CASSAEQGNNEQFF

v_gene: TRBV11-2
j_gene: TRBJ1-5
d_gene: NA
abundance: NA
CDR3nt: TGTGCCAGCAGCTTAGTGGGGGGTGGCAATCAGCCCCAGCATTTT
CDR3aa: CASSLVGGGNQPQHF

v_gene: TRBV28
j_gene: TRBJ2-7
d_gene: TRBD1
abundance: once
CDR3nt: TGTGCCAGCAGACGTACCGGGACAGGGGCGCCCGAGCAGTACTTC
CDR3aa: CASRRTGTGAPEQYF

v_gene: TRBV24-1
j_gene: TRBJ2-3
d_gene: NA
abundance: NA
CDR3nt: TGTGCCACCAGTTTGGGCGGGACTAGCACAGATACGCAGTATTTT
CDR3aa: CATSLGGTSTDTQYF

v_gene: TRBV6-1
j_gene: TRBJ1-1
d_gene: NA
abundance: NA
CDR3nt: TGTGCCAGCAGTGAAGTTCCTGACACTGAAGCTTTCTTT
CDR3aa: CASSEVPDTEAFF

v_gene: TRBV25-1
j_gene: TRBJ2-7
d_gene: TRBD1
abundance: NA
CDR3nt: TGTGCCAGCAGTGGGGGGACAGGCCTTTCCTACGAGCAGTACTTC
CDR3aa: CASSGGTGLSYEQYF

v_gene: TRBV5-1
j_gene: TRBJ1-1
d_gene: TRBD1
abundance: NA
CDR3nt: TGCGCCAGCAGCTCGGGACAGGGCGGCACTGAAGCTTTCTTT
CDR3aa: CASSSGQGGTEAFF

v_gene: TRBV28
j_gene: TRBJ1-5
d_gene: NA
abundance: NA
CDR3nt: TGTGCCAGCAGACCTAATGGGGCCCAGCCCCAGCATTTT
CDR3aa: CASRPNGAQPQHF

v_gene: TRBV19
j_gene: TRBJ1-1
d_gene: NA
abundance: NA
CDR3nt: TGTGCCAGTAGTATTCAGGGGCTGACACTGAACACTGAAGCTTTCTTT
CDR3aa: CASSIQGLTLNTEAFF

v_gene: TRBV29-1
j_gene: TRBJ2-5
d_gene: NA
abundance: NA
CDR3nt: TGCAGCGTGCCCTCATTGGGGGCGCCGGGAGAGACCCAGTACTTC
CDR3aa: CSVPSLGAPGETQYF

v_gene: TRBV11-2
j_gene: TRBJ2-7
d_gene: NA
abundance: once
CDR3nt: TGTGCCAGCAGCTTATGGGGAGGTGGGACCTACGAGCAGTACTTC
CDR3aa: CASSLWGGGTYEQYF

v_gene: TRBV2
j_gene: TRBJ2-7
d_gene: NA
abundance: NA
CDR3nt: TGTGCCAGCAGTGACGAAGGACTCGAGCAGTACTTC
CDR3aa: CASSDEGLEQYF

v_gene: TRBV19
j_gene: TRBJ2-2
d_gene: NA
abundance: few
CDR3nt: TGTGCCAGTAACCGAAACTCAGGGAACACCGGGGAGCTGTTTTTT
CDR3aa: CASNRNSGNTGELFF

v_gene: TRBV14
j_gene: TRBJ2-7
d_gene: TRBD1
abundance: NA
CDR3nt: TGTGCCAGCAGCAGGGGGCCCATCTACGAGCAGTACTTC
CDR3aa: CASSRGPIYEQYF

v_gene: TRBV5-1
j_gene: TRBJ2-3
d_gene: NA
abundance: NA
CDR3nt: TGCGCCAGCAGCCCCGTCGCCCTTCAAGAGAAGTATTTT
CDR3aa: CASSPVALQEKYF

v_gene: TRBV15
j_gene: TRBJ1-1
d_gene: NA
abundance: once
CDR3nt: TGTGCCACCAGCAGAGGCTCGGGGAGATTAAACACTGAAGCTTTCTTT
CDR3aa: CATSRGSGRLNTEAFF

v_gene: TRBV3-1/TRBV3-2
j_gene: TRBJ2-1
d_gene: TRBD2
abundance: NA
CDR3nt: TGTGCCAGCAGGACTAGCGCGGGTTGGGATGAGCAGTTCTTC
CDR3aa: CASRTSAGWDEQFF

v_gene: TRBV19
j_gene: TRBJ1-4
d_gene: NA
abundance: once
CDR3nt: TGTGCCAGTAGTTCCCGGGGATTAGGTAATGAAAAACTGTTTTTT
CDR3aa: CASSSRGLGNEKLFF

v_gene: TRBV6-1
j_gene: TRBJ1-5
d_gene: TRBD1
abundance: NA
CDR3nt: TGTGCCAGCAGTGAGGGACAGCCCAATCAGCCCCAGCATTTT
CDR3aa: CASSEGQPNQPQHF

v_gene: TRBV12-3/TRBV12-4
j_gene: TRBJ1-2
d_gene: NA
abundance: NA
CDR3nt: TGTGCCAGCAACCGGGGTCGAGAGGGCTACACCTTC
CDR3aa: CASNRGREGYTF

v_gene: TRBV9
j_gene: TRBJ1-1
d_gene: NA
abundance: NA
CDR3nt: TGTGCCAGCAGCCCCCACCCTGAAACGGCTGAAGCTTTCTTT
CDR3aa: CASSPHPETAEAFF

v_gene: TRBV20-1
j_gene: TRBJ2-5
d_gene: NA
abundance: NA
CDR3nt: TGCAGTGGAGGGTGGGAGACCCAGTACTTC
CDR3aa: CSGGWETQYF

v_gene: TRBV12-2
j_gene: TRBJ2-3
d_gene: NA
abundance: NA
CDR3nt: TGTGCAAGTCGCCCCAAGGGGGCAGCGGGAGATACGCAGTATTTT
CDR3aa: CASRPKGAAGDTQYF